The clone carrying this T cell receptor (beta chain) was counted ten times or more. Its antigen is unidentified. The data were obtained in a study of beta chain features in type 1 diabetes. Study-level information: When patients were set against healthy donors, age, gender and cell yields were similar. Study-level findings and limits: Sequencing the cDNA could make cells with high TCR expression show up more than they should. Individuals with type 1 diabetes displayed fewer insertions and more deletions at VDJ junctions.

Expressed TCRB transcripts were sequenced because the entire RNA isolate underwent reverse transcription. The data were produced by immunoSEQ multiplex PCR, yet TCRdb's version contains in-frame clones alone and is incomplete. The sample shows over 150,000 clones, 8.1% of them seen only once. The sample taken for sequencing was central memory CD4+ T cells from blood. The source is a young man in good health.

Here the CDR3 reads CSVDLGHGQFF. The CDR3 DNA is TGCAGCGTTGATTTGGGACACGGGCAGTTCTTC. The chain couples TRBV29-1 to TRBJ2-1, with D maybe TRBD1 (6 bases). The V and J ends lost 3 bases and 12 bases respectively, with 12 bases between them. This CDR3 spans 11 amino acids. The V gene's germline CDR1 is SQVTM and CDR2 ANQGSEA.